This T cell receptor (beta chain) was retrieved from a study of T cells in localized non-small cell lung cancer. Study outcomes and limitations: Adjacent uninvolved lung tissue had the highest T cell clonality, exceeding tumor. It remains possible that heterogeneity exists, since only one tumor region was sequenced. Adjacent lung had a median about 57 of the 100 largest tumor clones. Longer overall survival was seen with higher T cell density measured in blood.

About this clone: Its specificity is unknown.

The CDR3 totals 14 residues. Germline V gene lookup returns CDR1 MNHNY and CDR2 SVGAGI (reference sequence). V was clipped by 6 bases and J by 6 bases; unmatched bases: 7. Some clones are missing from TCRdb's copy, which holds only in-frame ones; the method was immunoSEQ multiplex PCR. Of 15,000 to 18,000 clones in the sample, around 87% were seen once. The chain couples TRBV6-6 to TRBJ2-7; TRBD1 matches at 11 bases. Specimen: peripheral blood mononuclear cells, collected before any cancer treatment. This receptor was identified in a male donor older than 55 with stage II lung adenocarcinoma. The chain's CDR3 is CASRPGQGGGEQYF. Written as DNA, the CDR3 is TGTGCCAGCAGGCCGGGACAGGGGGGTGGCGAGCAGTACTTC.